A selection of T cell receptor beta chains follows, all from one sample in a study of T cell responses to AZD1222 COVID-19 vaccine. Sequencing was performed with immunoSEQ multiplex PCR; in TCRdb, only in-frame clones are kept and a portion is missing. The repertoire holds about 120,000 clones, with 75% to 95% as singletons. The sample in question was peripheral blood, obtained 28 days after the second dose of the MenACWY control vaccine. The receptors were gathered from an adult who received the MenACWY meningococcal vaccine as a control. Both conserved end residues are part of each CDR3. A D gene is named only where the DNA matches it firmly. Clone size is stated in some rows and not others, as once, few, many or a class when expanded.

. TRBD1 TRBJ1-2 TRBV28 CASSSARKKGRGYYGYTF TGTGCCAGCAGTTCGGCGCGGAAAAAGGGCAGGGGGTACTATGGCTACACCTTC
. TRBD1 TRBJ1-5 TRBV5-5 CASSFTGTENQPQHF TGTGCCAGCAGCTTTACCGGGACAGAAAATCAGCCCCAGCATTTT
. . TRBJ2-5 TRBV29-1 CSVAGETQYF TGCAGCGTTGCGGGAGAGACCCAGTACTTC
. TRBD1 TRBJ2-5 TRBV6-2/TRBV6-3 CASSYTGAETQYF TGTGCCAGCAGTTACACAGGGGCAGAGACCCAGTACTTC
. . TRBJ1-1 TRBV6-5 CASSYQGSTEAFF TGTGCCAGCAGTTACCAAGGGAGCACTGAAGCTTTCTTT
few . TRBJ2-1 TRBV9 CASSVATVSTYEQFF TGTGCCAGCAGCGTAGCTACGGTTAGCACCTATGAGCAGTTCTTC
. . TRBJ1-2 TRBV28 CATSGDYYGYTF TGTGCCACTTCAGGGGATTACTATGGCTACACCTTC
. . TRBJ2-3 TRBV19 CATQGPQTDTQYF TGTGCCACTCAGGGTCCCCAAACAGATACGCAGTATTTT
few . TRBJ1-2 TRBV12-3/TRBV12-4 CASSLEPNYGYTF TGTGCCAGCAGTTTAGAGCCTAACTATGGCTACACCTTC
. TRBD2 TRBJ2-1 TRBV19 CASSIGRLAGNNEQFF TGTGCCAGTAGTATCGGGAGACTAGCGGGGAACAATGAGCAGTTCTTC
. . TRBJ1-2 TRBV7-2 CASSLAPSRIYGYTF TGTGCCAGCAGCTTAGCGCCCAGTCGAATCTATGGCTACACCTTC
. . TRBJ1-4 TRBV28 CASSLGGEEEKLFF TGTGCCAGCAGTTTAGGTGGGGAGGAGGAAAAACTGTTTTTT
few TRBD2 TRBJ2-5 TRBV6-5 CASRRGTSSQETQYF TGTGCCAGCAGAAGAGGGACTAGCAGTCAAGAGACCCAGTACTTC